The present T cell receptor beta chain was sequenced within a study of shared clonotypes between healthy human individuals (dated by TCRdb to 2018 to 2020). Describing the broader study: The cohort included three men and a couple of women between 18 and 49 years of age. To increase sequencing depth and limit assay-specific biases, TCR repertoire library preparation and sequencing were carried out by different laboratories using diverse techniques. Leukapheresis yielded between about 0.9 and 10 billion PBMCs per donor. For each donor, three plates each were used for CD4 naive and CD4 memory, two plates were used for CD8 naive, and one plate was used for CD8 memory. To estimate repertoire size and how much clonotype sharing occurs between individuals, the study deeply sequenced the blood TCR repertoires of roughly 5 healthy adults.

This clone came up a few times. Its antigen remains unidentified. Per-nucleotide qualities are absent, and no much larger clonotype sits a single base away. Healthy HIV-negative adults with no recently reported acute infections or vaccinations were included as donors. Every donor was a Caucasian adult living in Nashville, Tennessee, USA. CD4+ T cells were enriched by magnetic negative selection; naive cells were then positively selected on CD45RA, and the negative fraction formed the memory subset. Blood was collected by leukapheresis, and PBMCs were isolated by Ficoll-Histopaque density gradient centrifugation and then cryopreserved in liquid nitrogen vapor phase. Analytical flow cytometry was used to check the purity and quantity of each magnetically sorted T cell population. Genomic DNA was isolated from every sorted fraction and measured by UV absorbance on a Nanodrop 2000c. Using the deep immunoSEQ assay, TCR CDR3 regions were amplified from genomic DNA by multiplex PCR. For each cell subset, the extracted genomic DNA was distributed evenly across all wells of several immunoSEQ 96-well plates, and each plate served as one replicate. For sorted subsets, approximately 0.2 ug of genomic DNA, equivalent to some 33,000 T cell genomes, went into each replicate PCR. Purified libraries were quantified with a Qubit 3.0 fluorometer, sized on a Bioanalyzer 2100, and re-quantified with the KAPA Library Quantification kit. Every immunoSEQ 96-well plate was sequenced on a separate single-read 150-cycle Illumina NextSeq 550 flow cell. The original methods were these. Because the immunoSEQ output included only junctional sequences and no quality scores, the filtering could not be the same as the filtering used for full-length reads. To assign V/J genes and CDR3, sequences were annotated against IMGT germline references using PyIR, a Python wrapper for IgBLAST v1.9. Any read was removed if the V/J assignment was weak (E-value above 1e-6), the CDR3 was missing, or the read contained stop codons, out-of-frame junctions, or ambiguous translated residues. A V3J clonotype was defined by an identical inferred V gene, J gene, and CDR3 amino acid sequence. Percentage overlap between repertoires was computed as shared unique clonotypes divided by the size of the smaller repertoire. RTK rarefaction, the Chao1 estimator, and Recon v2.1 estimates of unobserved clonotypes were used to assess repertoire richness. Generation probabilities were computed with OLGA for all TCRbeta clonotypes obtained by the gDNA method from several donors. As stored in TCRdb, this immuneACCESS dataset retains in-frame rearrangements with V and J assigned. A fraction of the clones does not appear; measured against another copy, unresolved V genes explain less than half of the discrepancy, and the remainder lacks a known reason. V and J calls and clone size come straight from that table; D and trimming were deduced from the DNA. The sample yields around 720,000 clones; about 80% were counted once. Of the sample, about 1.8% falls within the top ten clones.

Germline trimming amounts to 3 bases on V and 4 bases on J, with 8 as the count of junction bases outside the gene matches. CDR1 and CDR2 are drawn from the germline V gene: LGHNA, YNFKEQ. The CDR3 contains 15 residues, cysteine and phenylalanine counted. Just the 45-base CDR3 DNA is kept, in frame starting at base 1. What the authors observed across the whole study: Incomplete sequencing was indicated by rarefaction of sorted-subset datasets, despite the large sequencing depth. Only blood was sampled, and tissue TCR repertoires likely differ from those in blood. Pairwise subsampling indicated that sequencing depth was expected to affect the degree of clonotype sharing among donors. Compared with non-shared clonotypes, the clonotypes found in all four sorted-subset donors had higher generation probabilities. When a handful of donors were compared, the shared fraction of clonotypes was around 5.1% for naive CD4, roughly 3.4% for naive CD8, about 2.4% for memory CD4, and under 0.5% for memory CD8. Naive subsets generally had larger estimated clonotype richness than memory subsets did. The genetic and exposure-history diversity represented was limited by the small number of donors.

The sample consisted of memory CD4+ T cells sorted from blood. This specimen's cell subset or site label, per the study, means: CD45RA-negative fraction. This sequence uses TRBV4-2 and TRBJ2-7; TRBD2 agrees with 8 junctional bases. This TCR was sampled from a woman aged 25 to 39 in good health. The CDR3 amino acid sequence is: CASSQSPTSEYEQYF. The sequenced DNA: TGTGCCAGCAGCCAGTCGCCGACTAGCGAGTACGAGCAGTACTTC.